The next 11 T cell receptor beta chains were all read from a single sample in a study of tumor T cells in aggressive B-cell lymphoma. The method was immunoSEQ multiplex PCR; TCRdb's version includes in-frame clones alone and lacks a portion of them. The sample has fewer than 2,000 clones, around 94% seen once; the top ten hold 7% to 8%. Sequenced: tumor tissue. The receptors were gathered from an adult with diffuse large B cell lymphoma.

The chain joins TRBV11-2 to TRBJ1-1; D might be TRBD1 (6 bases). V shed 1 base and J shed 1 base, with 10 bases lying between them. The germline V gene has CDR1 SGHAT and CDR2 FQNNGV. There are 15 residues in the CDR3. This chain's CDR3 is CASSLATGSNTEAFF. The CDR3 region has the DNA TGTGCCAGCAGCTTAGCGACAGGTTCGAACACTGAAGCTTTCTTT. The complete variable domain, with remaining parts taken from reference TRBV11-2 and TRBJ1-1, reads EAGVAQSPRYKIIEKRQSVAFWCNPISGHATLYWYQQILGQGPKLLIQFQNNGVVDDSQLPKDRFSAERLKGVDSTLKIQPAKLEDSAVYLCASSLATGSNTEAFFGQGTRLTVV.

This clone was seen just once. J is TRBJ2-5 and V is TRBV25-1; 8 bases are a match to TRBD2. CDR3 size: 16 residues. CDR1 is MGHDK, CDR2 SYGVNS, per germline. V gave up 1 base and J gave up 5 bases; unmatched junction bases: 9. Here the CDR3 reads CASSEWDGGAGETQYF. The CDR3 DNA is TGTGCCAGCAGTGAATGGGACGGGGGGGCCGGGGAGACCCAGTACTTC.

Comments on this clone: The junction departs from the called germline gene at one end, perhaps through a read error. Other DNA sequences within the sample encode an identical CDR3. The chain combines TRBV2 with TRBJ2-1; TRBD1 matches at 9 bases. This CDR3 is built from 15 residues. CDR1 is SNHLY, CDR2 FYNNEI, per germline. The CDR3 bases are TGCGCCAGCAGGGCTGGACAGGGGCCCTACAATGAGCAGTTCTTC. Translating gives CASRAGQGPYNEQFF.

The rearrangement uses TRBV18 and TRBJ1-2; D unresolved. Per germline, CDR1 KGHSH and CDR2 LQKENI. The germline V and J ends were trimmed by 4 bases and 1 base, with 16 bases remaining between them. The CDR3 is 16 amino acids. The CDR3 region has the DNA TGTGCCAGCTCACTTAACGCCGTACAAGTTAACTATGGCTACACCTTC. This encodes CASSLNAVQVNYGYTF.

The gene calls are TRBV15 and TRBJ1-1, with D possibly being TRBD1 (6 bases). The CDR3 loop spans 13 amino acids. Trimming shortened V by 3 bases and J by 1 base, and 6 bases separated the two germline ends. CDR1 and CDR2 (germline): LNHNV, YYDKDF (reference sequence). The CDR3: CATSRDRNTEAFF. The DNA for the CDR3 is TGTGCCACCAGCAGGGACAGGAACACTGAAGCTTTCTTT.

The V gene is TRBV9, the J gene TRBJ1-3; no reliable D call. CDR1 is SGDLS, CDR2 YYNGEE, per germline. This CDR3 has 14 amino acids. V lost 3 bases, J lost 2 bases, and 9 bases lay in between. CDR3 bases: TGTGCCAGCAGCGACGGGGATCCTGGAAACACCATATATTTT. Translated, it gives CASSDGDPGNTIYF.

The chain couples TRBV7-9 to TRBJ1-1; D remains ambiguous. Germline values: CDR1 SEHNR, CDR2 FQNEAQ (reference sequence). The CDR3 consists of 13 residues. Trimming stripped 2 bases from V and 5 bases from J, with 9 bases between. The chain's CDR3 is CASSLNDETEAFF. CDR3 coding DNA: TGTGCCAGCAGCTTAAATGATGAGACTGAAGCTTTCTTT.

J is TRBJ2-1 and V is TRBV5-1; 13 positions match TRBD2. This CDR3 has 16 residues. After removal of 3 bases from V and 8 bases from J, the junction contained 8 bases not matched to a gene. The germline V gene encodes CDR1 SGHRS and CDR2 YFSETQ. The CDR3 region is CASSSGLAGAWDEQFF. CDR3 nucleotides: TGCGCCAGCAGCTCTGGACTAGCGGGAGCCTGGGATGAGCAGTTCTTC.

In its sample, this clone was seen once. The chain employs TRBV11-2 and TRBJ2-5; perhaps TRBD2 as D (6 bases). The J call may be wrong; the DNA end is better matched by TRBJ2-7. This CDR3 region has 17 residues. Germline V gives CDR1 SGHAT, CDR2 FQNNGV. CDR3 DNA sequence: TGTGCCAGCAGCTTAGCATTAGCGGCGGGCTCCACCTACGAGCAGTACTTC. Translated: CASSLALAAGSTYEQYF.

The V call is TRBV25-1, the J call TRBJ1-6; 7 bases align to TRBD1. There are 13 residues in the CDR3. Trimming removed 4 bases from V and 7 bases from J; junction bases left unmatched: 1. Germline CDR1 is MGHDK and CDR2 is SYGVNS. The CDR3 bases are TGTGCCAGCAGTGGACAGGGAAATTCACCCCTCCACTTT. This translates into CASSGQGNSPLHF.

As to this clone: In the same sample, other DNA sequences code for this CDR3. The V call is TRBV29-1, the J call TRBJ2-3, with a tentative D call TRBD1 (6 bases). V lost 5 bases to trimming and J lost 3 bases, with 21 bases between them. Germline-derived CDR1 and CDR2 are SQVTM and ANQGSEA. This CDR3 region has 16 residues. In DNA form, the CDR3 reads TGCAGCGTTTCAGGGGTGGGTGGCCGAGGTACAGATACGCAGTATTTT. Its translation: CSVSGVGGRGTDTQYF.